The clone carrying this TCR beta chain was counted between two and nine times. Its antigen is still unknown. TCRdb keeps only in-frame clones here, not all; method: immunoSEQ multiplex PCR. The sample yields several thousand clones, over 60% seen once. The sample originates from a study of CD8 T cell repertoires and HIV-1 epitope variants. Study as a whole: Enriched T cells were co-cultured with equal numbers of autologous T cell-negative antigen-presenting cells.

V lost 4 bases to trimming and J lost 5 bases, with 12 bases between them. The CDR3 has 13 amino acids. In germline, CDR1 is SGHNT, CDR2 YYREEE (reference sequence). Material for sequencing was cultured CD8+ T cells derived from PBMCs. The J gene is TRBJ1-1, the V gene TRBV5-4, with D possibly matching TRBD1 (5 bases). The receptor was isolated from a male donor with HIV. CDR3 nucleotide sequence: TGTGCCAGCAGCCTCGGGACGGGGACTGAAGCTTTCTTT. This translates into CASSLGTGTEAFF.